Below, one T cell receptor (beta chain) is given with its context. V shed 6 bases and J shed 2 bases, with 11 bases lying between them. This CDR3 comprises 13 residues. Germline values: CDR1 MNHNS, CDR2 SASEGT. The sample comes from a study of CD8+CD57+ T cells in acquired aplastic anemia. Genomic DNA, the template, was used for profiling of the TCR beta VDJ and CDR3. TCRdb ran MiXCR on the reads and lists one entry per CDR3 protein. The table lists 75,000 to 90,000 distinct CDR3 sequences, about 45% of them singletons. The receptor comes from a human donor in good health, serving as a control. The chain couples TRBV6-1 to TRBJ2-7, with D perhaps TRBD2 (5 bases). The material sequenced was sorted CD4+, CD8+, or CD8+CD57+ T cells (not recorded which) from PBMCs. The CDR3 loop is CASSLASPYEQYF. The CDR3 DNA follows: TGTGCCAGCAGCTTGGCTAGCCCCTACGAGCAGTACTTC.